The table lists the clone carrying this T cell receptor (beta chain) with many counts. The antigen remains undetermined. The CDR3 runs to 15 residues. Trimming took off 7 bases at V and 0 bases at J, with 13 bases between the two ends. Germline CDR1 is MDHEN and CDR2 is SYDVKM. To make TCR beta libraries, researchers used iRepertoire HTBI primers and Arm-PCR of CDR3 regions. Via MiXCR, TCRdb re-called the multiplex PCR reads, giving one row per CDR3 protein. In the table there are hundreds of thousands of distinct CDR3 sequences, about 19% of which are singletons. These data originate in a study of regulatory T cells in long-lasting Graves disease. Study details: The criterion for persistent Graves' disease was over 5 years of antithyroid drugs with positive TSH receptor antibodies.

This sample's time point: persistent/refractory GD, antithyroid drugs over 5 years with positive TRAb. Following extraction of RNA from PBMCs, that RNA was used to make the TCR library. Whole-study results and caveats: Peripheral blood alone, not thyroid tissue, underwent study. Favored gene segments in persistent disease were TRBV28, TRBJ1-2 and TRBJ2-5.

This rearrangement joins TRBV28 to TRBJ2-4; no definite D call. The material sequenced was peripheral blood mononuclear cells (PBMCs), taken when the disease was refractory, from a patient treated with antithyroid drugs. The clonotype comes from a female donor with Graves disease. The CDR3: CASTSVGIAKNIQYF. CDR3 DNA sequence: TGTGCCAGCACATCTGTGGGGATAGCCAAAAACATTCAGTACTTC.